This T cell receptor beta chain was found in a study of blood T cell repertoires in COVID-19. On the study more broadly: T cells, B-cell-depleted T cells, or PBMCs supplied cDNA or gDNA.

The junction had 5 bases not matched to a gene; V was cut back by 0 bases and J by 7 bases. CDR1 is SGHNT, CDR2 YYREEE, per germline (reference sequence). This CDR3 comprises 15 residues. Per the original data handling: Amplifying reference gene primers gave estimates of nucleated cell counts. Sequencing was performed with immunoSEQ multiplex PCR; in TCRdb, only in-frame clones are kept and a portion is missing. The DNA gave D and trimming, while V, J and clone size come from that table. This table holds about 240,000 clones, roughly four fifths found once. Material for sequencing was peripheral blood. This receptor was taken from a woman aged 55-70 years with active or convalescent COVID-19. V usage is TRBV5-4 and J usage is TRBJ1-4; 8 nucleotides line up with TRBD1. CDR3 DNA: TGTGCCAGCAGCTTGGCCGGGACAGGTGGTGAAAAACTGTTTTTT. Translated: CASSLAGTGGEKLFF.